Below are 12 T cell receptor beta chains sequenced from a single sample in a study of blood T cell repertoires in COVID-19. Sequencing used immunoSEQ multiplex PCR; TCRdb keeps in-frame clones, though not all of them. The sample carries 45,000 to 60,000 clones, roughly 89% recorded once. The specimen sequenced was peripheral blood. These receptors were obtained from a man between 65 and 85 years old with active COVID-19.

V usage is TRBV14 and J usage is TRBJ1-1, with D perhaps matching TRBD1 (5 bases). Germline V gene data show CDR1 as SGHDN and CDR2 as FVKESK. V gave up 2 bases and J gave up 3 bases, with 16 bases separating them. The CDR3 loop spans 16 amino acids. The CDR3 sequence: CASSQFGQGSDTEAFF. CDR3 nucleotides: TGTGCCAGCAGCCAATTCGGTCAGGGTTCCGACACTGAAGCTTTCTTT.

V gene TRBV5-5 combines with J gene TRBJ1-2; TRBD1 aligns across 7 bases. Germline V lookup: CDR1 SGHKS, CDR2 YYEKEE (reference sequence). The CDR3 has 16 residues. V was pared by 0 bases and J by 4 bases, with 9 bases of the junction left unmatched. CDR3 in DNA: TGTGCCAGCAGCTTGGAGAGAACCGACAGGGCCTATGGCTACACCTTC. Its protein is CASSLERTDRAYGYTF.

This clone appeared a single time. V gene TRBV7-6 combines with J gene TRBJ2-3; 10 positions match TRBD2. CDR1 is SGHVS, CDR2 FNYEAQ, per germline. V gave up 1 base and J gave up 2 bases; unmatched junction bases: 6. The CDR3 totals 17 residues. Written as DNA, the CDR3 is TGTGCCAGCAGCTTAGGGGCTAGCGGGGGTTACACAGATACGCAGTATTTT. This gives the protein CASSLGASGGYTDTQYF.

The chain couples TRBV9 to TRBJ1-5; D is unclear. Germline V gene sequence: CDR1 SGDLS, CDR2 YYNGEE. V lost 7 bases and J 5 bases, leaving 7 bases between the germline ends. The CDR3 covers 11 residues. CDR3 loop: CASAVYQPQHF. CDR3 DNA sequence: TGTGCCAGCGCGGTCTATCAGCCCCAGCATTTT.

The chain joins TRBV9 to TRBJ1-1; D is perhaps TRBD1 (6 bases). CDR3 length: 17 residues. Per the germline V gene, CDR1 is SGDLS and CDR2 is YYNGEE. Trimming removed 0 bases from V and 6 bases from J, with 21 bases in between. CDR3 region: CASSVGGPARGFSEAFF. In nucleotides, the CDR3 is TGTGCCAGCAGCGTAGGAGGCCCGGCCAGGGGCTTTTCTGAAGCTTTCTTT.

This chain uses TRBV11-2 with TRBJ2-3; D gene ambiguous. The V and J ends lost 3 bases and 11 bases respectively, with 15 bases between them. From germline, CDR1 is SGHAT and CDR2 FQNNGV. The CDR3 has 13 amino acids. The CDR3 reads CASSFPREVGQYF. The CDR3 region has the DNA TGTGCCAGCAGCTTCCCTAGAGAGGTTGGGCAGTATTTT.

This chain links TRBV28 with TRBJ1-1, with 7 bases fitting TRBD1. The CDR3 spans 14 residues. V was clipped by 4 bases and J by 2 bases; unmatched bases: 4. Germline CDR1 MDHEN, CDR2 SYDVKM. The CDR3 spells CASSWGQKNTEAFF. The CDR3 DNA sequence: TGTGCCAGCAGTTGGGGACAGAAAAACACTGAAGCTTTCTTT. The full variable domain, completed using reference TRBV28 and TRBJ1-1, is DVKVTQSSRYLVKRTGEKVFLECVQDMDHENMFWYRQDPGLGLRLIYFSYDVKMKEKGDIPEGYSVSREKKERFSLILESASTNQTSMYLCASSWGQKNTEAFFGQGTRLTVV.

In its sample, this clone was seen once. The chain joins TRBV2 to TRBJ2-7; tentatively, D is TRBD1 (6 bases). Trimming cost V 6 bases and J 5 bases, with 11 bases left between them. Germline values: CDR1 SNHLY, CDR2 FYNNEI. The CDR3 extends over 12 amino acids. The DNA of the CDR3 is TGTGCCAGCAGGTCAGGGGTTAACGAGCAGTACTTC. Translation: CASRSGVNEQYF.

This chain joins TRBV25-1 and TRBJ2-5; TRBD1 is a possible D gene (6 bases). Between the trimmed V and J ends, which lost 10 bases and 7 bases, there was a span of 22 bases. This CDR3 has 14 residues. Germline CDR1 MGHDK, CDR2 SYGVNS. The CDR3 bases are TGTGCCACCGAGGAAACAGGGTATCCCGGGACCCAGTACTTC. Protein: CATEETGYPGTQYF.

This rearrangement joins TRBV7-2 to TRBJ1-1; possibly TRBD1 for D (5 bases). CDR1 is SGHTA and CDR2 is FQGNSA in the germline V gene. V lost 7 bases and J lost 3, with 12 bases in between. The CDR3 consists of 13 residues. The chain's CDR3 is CASIKTGYTEAFF. The CDR3 nucleotides are TGTGCCAGCATCAAAACAGGTTACACTGAAGCTTTCTTT.

CDR3 amino acids: CASRPGQGYFGANVLTF. DNA for the CDR3: TGTGCCAGCAGACCAGGACAGGGTTATTTTGGTGCCAACGTCCTGACTTTC. The V and J genes are TRBV5-6 and TRBJ2-6; 8 nucleotides agree with TRBD1. There are 17 residues in the CDR3. Germline loops: CDR1 SGHDT, CDR2 YYEEEE. V shed 5 bases, J shed 7 bases, and the junction held 14 bases outside the gene matches.

The rearrangement links TRBV6-1 to TRBJ2-3, with D perhaps matching TRBD2 (5 bases). Germline-derived CDR1 and CDR2 are MNHNS and SASEGT. The V and J ends lost 3 bases and 6 bases respectively, with 13 bases between them. This CDR3 comprises 14 residues. As DNA, the CDR3 is TGTGCCAGCAGTGAGGGAGCAGGCCGGGATACGCAGTATTTT. Its translation is CASSEGAGRDTQYF.